The present T cell receptor beta chain was sequenced within a study of blood T cells in healthy people across ages. A sample-barcoded 5' primer and a J-beta primer mix were used in a second PCR of roughly 7 to 11 cycles. TCRdb itself ran the 5' RACE reads through MiXCR, one entry per CDR3 protein. The repertoire has 1.5 million to 2 million distinct CDR3 sequences, roughly 50% of them found once; the top ten carry over 2%. This clonotype was seen only once. The sequencing sample was made of blood. The sequence was collected from a woman between 40 and 55 years old in good health.

The CDR3 loop is CASSSFGGPSYEQYF. The CDR3 DNA reads TGTGCCAGCAGCTCCTTTGGGGGGCCCTCCTACGAGCAGTACTTC. This chain connects TRBV11-2 to TRBJ2-7; TRBD1 or TRBD2 may be the D gene (6 bases each). The ends were cut back, 4 bases at V and 0 bases at J, with 13 bases in the middle. This CDR3 comprises 15 residues. Germline-derived CDR1 and CDR2 are SGHAT and FQNNGV.